The T cell receptor (beta chain) described here comes from a study of OX40 agonist ivuxolimab in advanced cancers. Study at large: Head and neck, renal cell, melanoma or hepatocellular carcinoma were the cancers that dose-escalation patients had. Age averaged around 60 years (range roughly 20 to 90), and more than 80% were male. Overall study findings and caveats: Partial responders at 0.1-3.0 mg/kg showed near-lowest clonal expansion.

This clone was observed a single time. Its antigen is not known. This CDR3 region has 11 residues. V was pared by 2 bases and J by 7 bases, with 6 bases between. Germline V gene sequence: CDR1 SGHNT, CDR2 YYREEE (reference sequence). Generated by immunoSEQ multiplex PCR, the TCRdb table keeps only in-frame clones and is missing some. This table has tens of thousands of clones, around 91% appearing once. With autoimmune disease history or systemic immunosuppression, patients were excluded. This sequence joins TRBV5-4 and TRBJ1-1; no definite D call. The material sequenced was CD4+ or CD8+ T cells sorted from blood, taken in a trial of the OX40 agonist ivuxolimab. This clonotype originated in an adult with an advanced solid tumor such as melanoma, head and neck, liver or kidney cancer. CDR3 nucleotides: TGTGCCAGCAGCTTTGGGGTTGAAGCTTTCTTT. Protein sequence: CASSFGVEAFF.